The clone carrying this TCR beta chain was seen once. Per the study methods: Reference gene primers were amplified, and this amplification served to estimate nucleated cell counts. Clones were sequenced by immunoSEQ multiplex PCR, and TCRdb holds only the in-frame ones, with some missing. V and J calls plus clone size are reproduced from that table; the DNA served to infer D and trimming. The sample consists of about 53,000 clones, 70% to 90% of them appearing once. The sample belongs to a study of blood T cell repertoires in COVID-19. About the study: Samples of COVID-19 (acute and convalescent) were obtained from the United States, Italy and Spain. T cells, B-cell-depleted T cells, or PBMCs supplied cDNA or gDNA.

Trimming cost V 2 bases and J 2 bases; bases outside gene matches: 8. From germline, CDR1 is MNHEY and CDR2 SMNVEV (reference sequence). This CDR3 has 16 amino acids. This receptor was identified in a man between 70 and 80 years old with active COVID-19. This chain uses TRBV27 with TRBJ2-7; 8 bases line up with TRBD2. Sequenced: peripheral blood. CDR3 bases: TGTGCCAGCAGTTTAACCTACGGGGGGGCCCCCTACGAGCAGTACTTC. Translating it yields CASSLTYGGAPYEQYF.